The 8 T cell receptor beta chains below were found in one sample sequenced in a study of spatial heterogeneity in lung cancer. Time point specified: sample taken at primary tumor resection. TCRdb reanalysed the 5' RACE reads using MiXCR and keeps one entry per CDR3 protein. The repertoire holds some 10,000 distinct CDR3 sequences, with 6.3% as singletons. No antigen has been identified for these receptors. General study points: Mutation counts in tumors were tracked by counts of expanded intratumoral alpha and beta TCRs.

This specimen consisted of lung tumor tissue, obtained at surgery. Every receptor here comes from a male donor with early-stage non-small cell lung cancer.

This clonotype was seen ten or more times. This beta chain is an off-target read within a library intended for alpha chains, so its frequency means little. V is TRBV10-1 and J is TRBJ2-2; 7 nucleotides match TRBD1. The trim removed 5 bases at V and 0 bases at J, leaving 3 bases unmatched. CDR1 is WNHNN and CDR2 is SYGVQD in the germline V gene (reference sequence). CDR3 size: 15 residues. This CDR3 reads CASSSGTANTGELFF. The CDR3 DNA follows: TGCGCCAGCAGTTCCGGGACAGCGAACACCGGGGAGCTGTTTTTT.

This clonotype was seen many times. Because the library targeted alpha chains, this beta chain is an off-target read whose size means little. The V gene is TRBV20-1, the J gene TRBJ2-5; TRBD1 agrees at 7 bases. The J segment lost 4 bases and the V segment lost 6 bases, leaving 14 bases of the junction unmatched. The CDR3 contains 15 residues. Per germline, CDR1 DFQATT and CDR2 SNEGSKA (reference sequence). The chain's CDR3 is CSATGDSATVETQYF. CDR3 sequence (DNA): TGCAGTGCCACCGGGGACAGCGCTACTGTAGAGACCCAGTACTTC.

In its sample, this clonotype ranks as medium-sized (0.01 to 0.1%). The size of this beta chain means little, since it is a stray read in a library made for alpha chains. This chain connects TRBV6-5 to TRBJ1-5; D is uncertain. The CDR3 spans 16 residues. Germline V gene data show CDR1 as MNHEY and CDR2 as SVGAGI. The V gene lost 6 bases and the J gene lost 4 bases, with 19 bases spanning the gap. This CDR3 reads CASSVSFPGPNQPQHF. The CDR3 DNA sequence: TGTGCCAGCAGCGTTAGCTTTCCCGGGCCTAATCAGCCCCAGCATTTT.

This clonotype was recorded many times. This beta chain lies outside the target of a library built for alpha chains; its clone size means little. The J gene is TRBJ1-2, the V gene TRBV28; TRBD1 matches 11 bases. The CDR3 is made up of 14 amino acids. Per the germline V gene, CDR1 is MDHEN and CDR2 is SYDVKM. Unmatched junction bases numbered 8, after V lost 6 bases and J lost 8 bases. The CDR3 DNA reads TGTGCCAGCAGCATCGGACAGGGGGCAGGGGGCTACACCTTC. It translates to CASSIGQGAGGYTF.

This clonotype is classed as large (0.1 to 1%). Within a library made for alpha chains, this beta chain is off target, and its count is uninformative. The CDR3 DNA is TGTGCCAGCACCTGGGGGACAAATAACTATGGCTACACCTTC. Its translation is CASTWGTNNYGYTF. The J gene is TRBJ1-2, the V gene TRBV6-1; D is perhaps TRBD1 (6 bases). The V gene lost 7 bases and the J gene lost 1 base, with 13 bases spanning the gap. CDR3 length equals 14 residues. The germline V gene has CDR1 MNHNS and CDR2 SASEGT.

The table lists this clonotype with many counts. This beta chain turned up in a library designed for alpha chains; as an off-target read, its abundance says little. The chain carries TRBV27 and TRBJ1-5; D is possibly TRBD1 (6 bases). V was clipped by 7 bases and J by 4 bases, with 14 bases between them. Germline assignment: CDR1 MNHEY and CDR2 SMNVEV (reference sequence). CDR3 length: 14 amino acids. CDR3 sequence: CASKIQGINQPQHF. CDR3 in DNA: TGTGCCAGCAAGATTCAGGGGATAAATCAGCCCCAGCATTTT.

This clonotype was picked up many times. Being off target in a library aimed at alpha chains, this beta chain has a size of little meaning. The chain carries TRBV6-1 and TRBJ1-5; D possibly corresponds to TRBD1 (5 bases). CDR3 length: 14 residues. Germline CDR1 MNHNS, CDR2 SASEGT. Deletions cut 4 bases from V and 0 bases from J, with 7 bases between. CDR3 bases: TGTGCCAGCAGTGGACAGTCTAGCAATCAGCCCCAGCATTTT. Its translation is CASSGQSSNQPQHF.

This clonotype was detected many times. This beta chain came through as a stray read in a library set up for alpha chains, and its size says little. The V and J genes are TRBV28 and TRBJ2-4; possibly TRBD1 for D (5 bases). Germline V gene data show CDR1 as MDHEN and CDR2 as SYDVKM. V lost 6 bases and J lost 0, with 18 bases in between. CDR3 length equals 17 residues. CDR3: CASRGNTGRLAKNIQYF. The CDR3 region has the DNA TGTGCCAGCAGGGGAAACACAGGAAGACTAGCCAAAAACATTCAGTACTTC. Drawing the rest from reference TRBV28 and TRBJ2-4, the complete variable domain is DVKVTQSSRYLVKRTGEKVFLECVQDMDHENMFWYRQDPGLGLRLIYFSYDVKMKEKGDIPEGYSVSREKKERFSLILESASTNQTSMYLCASRGNTGRLAKNIQYFGAGTRLSVL.